A selection of T cell receptor beta chains follows, all from one sample in a study of early T cells in non-severe SARS-CoV-2 infection. TCRdb passed the 5' RACE reads through MiXCR, listing each CDR3 protein once. This table holds 33,000 or so distinct CDR3 sequences, around 6% found once. Input material: whole blood. These receptors were obtained from an adult who was a healthcare worker with PCR-confirmed SARS-CoV-2 infection or an uninfected control (not recorded which). Both conserved end residues are part of each CDR3. Fields, in order: clone size, J gene, D gene, V gene, CDR3 DNA, CDR3 protein. D genes are given only for firm matches. Clone size is stated in some rows and not others, as once, few, many or a class when expanded.

size: many; J: TRBJ2-3; D: -; V: TRBV13; DNA: TGTGCCAGCGCCCCCCTAGCTGGCACTAGCACAGATACGCAGTATTTT; CDR3: CASAPLAGTSTDTQYF
size: many; J: TRBJ2-3; D: -; V: TRBV7-2; DNA: TGTGCCAGCAGCCGGATGCTCACAGATACGCAGTATTTT; CDR3: CASSRMLTDTQYF
size: many; J: TRBJ2-3; D: TRBD1; V: TRBV6-4; DNA: TGTGCCAGCAGTGACTCGGGACAGGGCACAGATACGCAGTATTTT; CDR3: CASSDSGQGTDTQYF
size: -; J: TRBJ1-1; D: -; V: TRBV9; DNA: TGTGCCAGCAGCCCACACGACAAGACTGAAGCTTTCTTT; CDR3: CASSPHDKTEAFF
size: -; J: TRBJ2-5; D: -; V: TRBV7-8; DNA: TGTGCCAGCAGCTTAGCCGGCAGCACTCCGGAGACCCAGTACTTC; CDR3: CASSLAGSTPETQYF
size: -; J: TRBJ2-1; D: -; V: TRBV7-6; DNA: TGTGCCAGCAGCCCCGTAAACTCCTACAATGAGCAGTTCTTC; CDR3: CASSPVNSYNEQFF
size: many; J: TRBJ2-3; D: -; V: TRBV11-1; DNA: TGTGCCAGCAGCTTAACGGGACTTTTTAATGCGAGCACAGATACGCAGTATTTT; CDR3: CASSLTGLFNASTDTQYF
size: few; J: TRBJ1-2; D: -; V: TRBV30; DNA: TGTGCCTGGAGAAAAGGGGCGAGAGGCTACACCTTC; CDR3: CAWRKGARGYTF
size: many; J: TRBJ2-3; D: -; V: TRBV12-3/TRBV12-4; DNA: TGTGCCAGCAGATTTGGAGGCTCCGGGGATACGCAGTATTTT; CDR3: CASRFGGSGDTQYF
size: many; J: TRBJ2-1; D: -; V: TRBV11-2; DNA: TGTGCCAGCAGCCTCAGGACTGTCAATGAGCAGTTCTTC; CDR3: CASSLRTVNEQFF
size: many; J: TRBJ2-1; D: -; V: TRBV20-1; DNA: TGCAGTGCTAGAGACACCGTACAGGGCAATGAGCAGTTCTTC; CDR3: CSARDTVQGNEQFF
size: many; J: TRBJ2-5; D: -; V: TRBV7-2; DNA: TGTGCCAGCAGCTCTAACTCGGCAAAGACCCAGTACTTC; CDR3: CASSSNSAKTQYF
size: many; J: TRBJ1-3; D: TRBD1; V: TRBV12-3/TRBV12-4; DNA: TGTGCCAGCAGTCCTCAGGGGGCTACTGGAAACACCATATATTTT; CDR3: CASSPQGATGNTIYF
size: many; J: TRBJ2-1; D: TRBD1; V: TRBV25-1; DNA: TGTGCCAGCACACCTACGGGACAGGGCTACAATGAGCAGTTCTTC; CDR3: CASTPTGQGYNEQFF
size: many; J: TRBJ2-7; D: -; V: TRBV7-5; DNA: -; CDR3: CISVPEAMSDRGTNEQYF
size: many; J: TRBJ2-7; D: -; V: TRBV29-1; DNA: TGCAGCGTTGGAAAGCGTGAGAGAGAGCAGTACTTC; CDR3: CSVGKREREQYF
size: many; J: TRBJ1-5; D: -; V: TRBV10-3; DNA: TGTGCCATCAGTGAGTCAAAGGGAGCCGGCAATCAGCCCCAGCATTTT; CDR3: CAISESKGAGNQPQHF
size: many; J: TRBJ1-4; D: -; V: TRBV7-2; DNA: TGTGCCAGCAGCCTCCAGCGGGGGAGGGCTGAAAAACTGTTTTTT; CDR3: CASSLQRGRAEKLFF
size: -; J: TRBJ2-6; D: -; V: TRBV7-2; DNA: TGTGCCAGCAGCTTGAGGGGGGCCAACGTCCTGACTTTC; CDR3: CASSLRGANVLTF
size: -; J: TRBJ2-2; D: TRBD1; V: TRBV2; DNA: TGTGCCGGGCGGACAGGGGCAAACACCGGGGAGCTGTTTTTT; CDR3: CAGRTGANTGELFF
size: many; J: TRBJ2-4; D: -; V: TRBV2; DNA: TGTGCCAGCAGTGAGGAGGGAGTCGGCAAAAACATTCAGTACTTC; CDR3: CASSEEGVGKNIQYF
size: -; J: TRBJ2-2; D: TRBD1; V: TRBV7-2; DNA: TGTGCCAGCAGCTCGACAGGGGTGACCGGGGAGCTGTTTTTT; CDR3: CASSSTGVTGELFF
size: many; J: TRBJ2-1; D: -; V: TRBV7-2; DNA: TGTGCCAGCAGCTCACCGTTCCGTCAAGAGCAGTTCTTC; CDR3: CASSSPFRQEQFF
size: many; J: TRBJ1-4; D: TRBD1; V: TRBV5-4; DNA: TGTGCCAGCAGCTTCCAGGGGGCGCGGGAAAAACTGTTTTTT; CDR3: CASSFQGAREKLFF
size: -; J: TRBJ2-7; D: -; V: TRBV4-3; DNA: TGCGCCAGCTCAAACTATCCGGGACGGGGGACCTACGAGCAGTACTTC; CDR3: CASSNYPGRGTYEQYF
size: many; J: TRBJ1-6; D: -; V: TRBV6-6; DNA: TGTGCCAGCAGTTACTCAATGGCAGGGCATTCACCCCTCCACTTT; CDR3: CASSYSMAGHSPLHF
size: many; J: TRBJ1-4; D: -; V: TRBV28; DNA: TGTGCCAGCAGTTTAGGAGGGATTGAAAAACTGTTTTTT; CDR3: CASSLGGIEKLFF
size: many; J: TRBJ2-1; D: -; V: TRBV4-2; DNA: TGTGCCAGCAGCCAAGGTCAGTTAGACAATGAGCAGTTCTTC; CDR3: CASSQGQLDNEQFF
size: -; J: TRBJ2-3; D: -; V: TRBV24-1; DNA: TGTGCCACCAGTCCTTCAGGGATGGATACGCAGTATTTT; CDR3: CATSPSGMDTQYF
size: many; J: TRBJ2-7; D: TRBD1; V: TRBV30; DNA: TGTGCCTGGAAGTATTCCGGGACAGGGGGGGAGCAGTACTTC; CDR3: CAWKYSGTGGEQYF
size: many; J: TRBJ2-1; D: TRBD1; V: TRBV7-9; DNA: TGTGCCAGCAGCTTGGGACAGGGCCACAATGAGCAGTTCTTC; CDR3: CASSLGQGHNEQFF
size: many; J: TRBJ2-1; D: TRBD2; V: TRBV7-2; DNA: TGTGCCAGCAACGTAGCGGGGGGGCCCCCGAATGAGCAGTTCTTC; CDR3: CASNVAGGPPNEQFF
size: many; J: TRBJ1-4; D: -; V: TRBV30; DNA: TGTGCCTGGAGTGTTACAGGGAAAGCAACTAATGAAAAACTGTTTTTT; CDR3: CAWSVTGKATNEKLFF
size: many; J: TRBJ1-1; D: -; V: TRBV5-1; DNA: TGCGCCAGCAATGGGAATATGAACACTGAAGCTTTCTTT; CDR3: CASNGNMNTEAFF
size: many; J: TRBJ2-7; D: TRBD2; V: TRBV29-1; DNA: TGCAGCGCCTCAGCGGGAGACTCCTACGAGCAGTACTTC; CDR3: CSASAGDSYEQYF
size: -; J: TRBJ2-7; D: -; V: TRBV29-1; DNA: TGCAGCGTGGAAGTCCGGGTCCAAGAGCAGTACTTC; CDR3: CSVEVRVQEQYF
size: medium-sized; J: TRBJ2-3; D: TRBD1; V: TRBV24-1; DNA: TGTGCCACCAGTGATAGGGGGCGAGAAGGCACAGATACGCAGTATTTT; CDR3: CATSDRGREGTDTQYF
size: many; J: TRBJ2-7; D: TRBD1; V: TRBV28; DNA: TGTGCCAGCAGTTTTACTGGGACAGTAGCGCAGTACTTC; CDR3: CASSFTGTVAQYF
size: many; J: TRBJ1-5; D: -; V: TRBV29-1; DNA: TGCAGCGTTGTGCGGGACCCCAATCAGCCCCAGCATTTT; CDR3: CSVVRDPNQPQHF
size: few; J: TRBJ2-1; D: TRBD2; V: TRBV20-1; DNA: TGCAGTGCTAGTCTAGCGGGAGGGCCTCGTGAGCAGTTCTTC; CDR3: CSASLAGGPREQFF
size: few; J: TRBJ2-1; D: TRBD2; V: TRBV6-2/TRBV6-3; DNA: TGTGCCAGCGTTCAGACTAGCCTACACAATGAGCAGTTCTTC; CDR3: CASVQTSLHNEQFF
size: many; J: TRBJ1-6; D: -; V: TRBV5-5; DNA: TGTGCCAGCAGCTTGGCGGGGTTTAAGCGGTCTTCACCCCTCCACTTT; CDR3: CASSLAGFKRSSPLHF
size: many; J: TRBJ1-1; D: -; V: TRBV7-8; DNA: TGTGCCAGCAGCGCAACTTGGGGGGCCTTGAACACTGAAGCTTTCTTT; CDR3: CASSATWGALNTEAFF
size: many; J: TRBJ1-6; D: -; V: TRBV12-3/TRBV12-4; DNA: TGTGCCAGCAGTAGCAACAGATATAATTCACCCCTCCACTTT; CDR3: CASSSNRYNSPLHF
size: few; J: TRBJ1-2; D: -; V: TRBV6-1; DNA: TGTGCCAGCAGGGGAGAGCGGGGGGGCTATGGCTACACCTTC; CDR3: CASRGERGGYGYTF
size: many; J: TRBJ2-1; D: TRBD2; V: TRBV5-1; DNA: TGCGCCAGCAGCAGAGGGACTAGCGGGGGGCCCCCTCTGTTCTTC; CDR3: CASSRGTSGGPPLFF
size: many; J: TRBJ2-1; D: TRBD2; V: TRBV7-9; DNA: TGTGCCAGCAGCCCCGGGACTAGCGGGAGTGATGAGCAGTTCTTC; CDR3: CASSPGTSGSDEQFF
size: many; J: TRBJ2-1; D: -; V: TRBV11-1; DNA: TGTGCCAGCATCCGCCGGGACTCTTACAATGAGCAGTTCTTC; CDR3: CASIRRDSYNEQFF
size: many; J: TRBJ2-7; D: TRBD2; V: TRBV5-1; DNA: TGCGCCAGCACCCCGCAACCATTAGCGGGCTCCTACGAGCAGTACTTC; CDR3: CASTPQPLAGSYEQYF
size: many; J: TRBJ2-2; D: TRBD2; V: TRBV12-3/TRBV12-4; DNA: TGTGCCAGCAGTACCGGGACTAGCGCCGGGGGGACCGGGGAGCTGTTTTTT; CDR3: CASSTGTSAGGTGELFF
size: once; J: TRBJ2-7; D: TRBD1; V: TRBV2; DNA: TGTGCCAGCAGTGAAAGGGACAGGGACGCCTACGAGCAGTACTTC; CDR3: CASSERDRDAYEQYF
size: few; J: TRBJ2-4; D: -; V: TRBV7-9; DNA: TGTGCCAGCAGCCAGGAAGGGCCAAGACTAGCCAAAAACATTCAGTACTTC; CDR3: CASSQEGPRLAKNIQYF
size: -; J: TRBJ1-5; D: TRBD1; V: TRBV19; DNA: TGTGCCAGTAGGGGGGGACAGCACAATCAGCCCCGGCATTTT; CDR3: CASRGGQHNQPRHF
size: many; J: TRBJ2-5; D: TRBD2; V: TRBV13; DNA: TGTGCCAGCGGGAGGCGGGAGGTACAAGAGACCCAGTACTTC; CDR3: CASGRREVQETQYF
size: many; J: TRBJ1-1; D: TRBD1; V: TRBV7-6; DNA: TGTGCCAGCAGCTCACCGACAGGGGCGAACACTGAAGCTTTCTTT; CDR3: CASSSPTGANTEAFF
size: many; J: TRBJ1-5; D: TRBD1; V: TRBV10-2; DNA: TGCGCCAGCAGGACAGGGAATCAGCCCCAGCATTTT; CDR3: CASRTGNQPQHF
size: many; J: TRBJ2-4; D: TRBD1; V: TRBV6-1; DNA: TGTGCCAGCCGGGACAGGAGTAACATTCAGTACTTC; CDR3: CASRDRSNIQYF
size: few; J: TRBJ2-7; D: -; V: TRBV7-9; DNA: TGTGCCAGCAGCCCCGAGGGCCACGAGCAGTACTTC; CDR3: CASSPEGHEQYF
size: few; J: TRBJ2-5; D: TRBD1; V: TRBV5-4; DNA: TGTGCCAGCAGTCCCCCCAGGGGGGAGACCCAGTACTTC; CDR3: CASSPPRGETQYF
size: few; J: TRBJ2-3; D: -; V: TRBV24-1; DNA: TGTGCCACCAGCGGGACACTCTCACAGGCAGATACGCAGTATTTT; CDR3: CATSGTLSQADTQYF